One sample yielded the 27 T cell receptor beta chains listed below, sequenced in a study of T cell repertoires in cytomegalovirus infection. The antigens these receptors bind are not known. TCRdb analysed the reads with MiXCR anew, one entry per CDR3 protein. The sample contains 100,000 to 120,000 distinct CDR3 sequences, roughly 30% of which appear only once. The material was CD8+ T cells from cultured PBMCs, obtained from culture after CMV antigen stimulation. These receptors all stem from a human donor in good health (CMV status not recorded). Some clones in this sample may be carry-over from other donors' samples.

This clonotype was seen a handful of times. V gene TRBV27 combines with J gene TRBJ2-7; D is undetermined. Per germline, CDR1 MNHEY and CDR2 SMNVEV (reference sequence). This CDR3 is 13 amino acids long. The V end lost 1 base, the J end lost 1 base, and 5 bases lay between the germline ends. Here the CDR3 DNA reads TGTGCCAGCAGTTTATATGAGTCCTACGAGCAGTACTTC. It is translated as CASSLYESYEQYF.

This clonotype was counted only a few times. This sequence joins TRBV24-1 and TRBJ1-1; D is possibly TRBD1 (5 bases). V lost 1 base and J lost 1, with 12 bases in between. Germline values: CDR1 KGHDR, CDR2 SFDVKD. This CDR3 contains 16 residues. The CDR3 protein is CATSDFGRVENTEAFF. The CDR3 DNA sequence: TGTGCCACCAGTGATTTTGGCAGGGTCGAGAACACTGAAGCTTTCTTT.

This clonotype was counted at least ten times. This rearrangement joins TRBV4-1 to TRBJ1-1, with 7 bases fitting TRBD1. Germline values: CDR1 MGHRA, CDR2 YSYEKL. V shed 0 bases and J 4 bases; nucleotides not matched to a gene: 8. The CDR3 has 16 residues. CDR3 in amino acids: CASSQDRRQGGTEAFF. CDR3 sequence (DNA): TGCGCCAGCAGCCAAGATAGACGTCAGGGGGGCACTGAAGCTTTCTTT.

The rearrangement uses TRBV6-6 and TRBJ1-1, with D maybe TRBD1 (5 bases). CDR3 length equals 18 residues. Germline V gives CDR1 MNHNY, CDR2 SVGAGI (reference sequence). V was pared by 10 bases and J by 0 bases, with 27 bases between. CDR3 sequence reads: CATQDSGGVRRMNTEAFF. Here the CDR3 DNA reads TGTGCCACACAGGACTCTGGAGGTGTCAGGAGAATGAACACTGAAGCTTTCTTT.

Comment on this clonotype: A read error may be the cause here, since a much bigger clone is one base away. The chain couples TRBV7-2 to TRBJ2-3, with 9 bases identical to TRBD2. This CDR3 has 16 residues. V lost 4 bases and J lost 8; bases outside the gene matches: 13. The V gene's germline CDR1 is SGHTA and CDR2 FQGNSA. CDR3 residues: CASSSRTCGGEVTQYF. In nucleotides, the CDR3 is TGTGCCAGCAGCTCCCGGACTTGCGGGGGGGAGGTTACGCAGTATTTT.

This clonotype has at least ten counts. The chain employs TRBV7-2 and TRBJ2-2; TRBD2 might be the D (6 bases). The CDR3 has 17 residues. The V and J ends lost 3 bases and 0 bases respectively, with 14 bases between them. Germline CDR1 SGHTA, CDR2 FQGNSA. Here the CDR3 reads CASSLEGVGSNTGELFF. CDR3 nucleotides: TGTGCCAGCAGCTTGGAGGGCGTGGGCTCGAACACCGGGGAGCTGTTTTTT.

V usage is TRBV29-1 and J usage is TRBJ1-2, with no clear D. Germline V CDR1 and CDR2: SQVTM, ANQGSEA. The CDR3 contains 13 residues. Trimming shortened V by 2 bases and J by 1 base, and 8 bases separated the two germline ends. The CDR3 nucleotides read TGCAGCGTTGAAACCCTGGATAACTATGGCTACACCTTC. It encodes CSVETLDNYGYTF.

The CDR3 here is CASSLKTAPGILPQHF. CDR3 DNA sequence: TGTGCCAGTAGTTTAAAGACAGCCCCGGGAATATTGCCCCAGCATTTT. The genes are TRBV19 and TRBJ1-5; D perhaps matches TRBD1 (5 bases). Germline-derived CDR1 and CDR2 are LNHDA and SQIVND (reference sequence). The CDR3 loop spans 16 amino acids. V lost 5 bases and J lost 9, with 23 bases in between.

V usage is TRBV12-3 or TRBV12-4 and J usage is TRBJ2-5; D uncertain. The V end lost 6 bases, the J end lost 5 bases, and 4 bases lay between the germline ends. The CDR3 totals 10 residues. CDR3 sequence (DNA): TGTGCCAGCAGGGGGGAGACCCAGTACTTC. Amino acids: CASRGETQYF.

This clonotype showed up just a few times. The chain has TRBV7-2 and TRBJ2-3; 11 bases are a match to TRBD2. This CDR3 contains 18 residues. Germline trimming cut 3 bases from V and 0 bases from J; bases unmatched to any gene: 8. Germline CDR1 is SGHTA and CDR2 is FQGNSA. The CDR3 region is CASSLTGTSGASTDTQYF. The CDR3 DNA sequence: TGTGCCAGCAGCTTGACCGGGACTAGCGGAGCTAGCACAGATACGCAGTATTTT.

This clonotype was observed a handful of times. V usage is TRBV7-9 and J usage is TRBJ1-4, with a weak D call TRBD1 (5 bases). Deletions cut 3 bases from V and 5 bases from J, with 13 bases between. The CDR3 spans 15 residues. Germline-derived CDR1 and CDR2 are SEHNR and FQNEAQ (reference sequence). Here the CDR3 reads CASSFERQRNEKLFF. Here the CDR3 DNA reads TGTGCCAGCAGCTTCGAGAGACAGAGAAATGAAAAACTGTTTTTT.

This clonotype showed up just a few times. The V and J genes are TRBV6-2 or TRBV6-3 and TRBJ1-1; D is unclear. The CDR3 length is 16 residues. V was clipped by 6 bases and J by 3 bases, with 20 bases between them. Germline assignment: CDR1 MNHEY and CDR2 SVGEGT. This CDR3 reads CASSPPPLVWDTEAFF. The CDR3 DNA reads TGTGCCAGCAGCCCCCCCCCGCTGGTGTGGGACACTGAAGCTTTCTTT.

V and J are TRBV10-3 and TRBJ1-1, with no clear D. Looked up from germline, CDR1 is ENHRY and CDR2 is SYGVKD. V lost 0 bases and J lost 5, with 22 bases in between. CDR3 length: 18 amino acids. The CDR3 loop is CAISESQATQASGTEAFF. The CDR3 DNA is TGTGCCATCAGTGAGTCCCAAGCAACCCAGGCCTCTGGGACTGAAGCTTTCTTT.

The chain links TRBV27 to TRBJ2-7; D is tentatively TRBD1 or TRBD2 (5 bases each). V lost 5 bases to trimming and J lost 6 bases, with 14 bases between them. The CDR3 contains 13 residues. Germline CDR1 MNHEY, CDR2 SMNVEV (reference sequence). CDR3 loop: CASSGTKGAEQYF. CDR3 sequence (DNA): TGTGCCAGCAGTGGGACGAAGGGAGCCGAGCAGTACTTC.

The V gene is TRBV28, the J gene TRBJ1-5; tentatively, D is TRBD1 (6 bases). V was clipped by 4 bases and J by 5 bases, with 18 bases between them. CDR1 MDHEN and CDR2 SYDVKM come from the germline V gene. The CDR3 loop spans 16 amino acids. CDR3 bases: TGTGCCAGCAGTTCCACGACGGGGGCCAGATATCAGCCCCAGCATTTT. This encodes CASSSTTGARYQPQHF.

This clonotype was detected only a few times. The V gene is TRBV5-5, the J gene TRBJ2-6; no definite D call. Trimming removed 2 bases at V and 11 bases at J, with 11 bases between. This CDR3 contains 13 residues. Germline lookup yields CDR1 SGHKS and CDR2 YYEKEE (reference sequence). Here the CDR3 DNA reads TGTGCCAGCAGCTTCCCGGGCCACTACGTCCTGACTTTC. It codes for CASSFPGHYVLTF.

This clonotype was seen a handful of times. The V call is TRBV27, the J call TRBJ2-5, with 8 bases lining up with TRBD1. CDR3 length equals 14 residues. The germline V gene encodes CDR1 MNHEY and CDR2 SMNVEV (reference sequence). The ends lost 4 bases at V and 4 bases at J; junction bases unmatched: 5. The CDR3 loop reads CASSWGQDGETQYF. DNA for the CDR3: TGTGCCAGCAGTTGGGGACAGGACGGAGAGACCCAGTACTTC.

To note about this clonotype: A much more abundant neighbour one base away suggests this may be a read error. The chain joins TRBV6-1 to TRBJ2-1, with TRBD2 matching 12 bases. This CDR3 contains 15 residues. J gave up 4 bases and V 3 bases, and 1 base lay outside the gene matches. Germline loops: CDR1 MNHNS, CDR2 SASEGT. CDR3 nucleotide sequence: TGTGCCAGCAGTGAGACTAGCGGGGGTTACAATGAGCAGTTCTTC. It specifies CASSETSGGYNEQFF.

In this sample, this clonotype turned up a few times. This sequence joins TRBV7-9 and TRBJ1-1, with D perhaps TRBD1 (5 bases). The V gene lost 3 bases and the J gene lost 0 bases, with 11 bases spanning the gap. The length of the CDR3 is 15 residues. Germline V gene sequence: CDR1 SEHNR, CDR2 FQNEAQ (reference sequence). CDR3 sequence reads: CASSFSGTMNTEAFF. For the CDR3, the DNA is TGTGCCAGCAGCTTTTCTGGGACGATGAACACTGAAGCTTTCTTT. Full variable domain (remainder filled in from reference TRBV7-9 and TRBJ1-1): DTGVSQNPRHKITKRGQNVTFRCDPISEHNRLYWYRQTLGQGPEFLTYFQNEAQLEKSRLLSDRFSAERPKGSFSTLEIQRTEQGDSAMYLCASSFSGTMNTEAFFGQGTRLTVV.

This clonotype was seen at least ten times. The chain combines TRBV6-5 with TRBJ2-1, with D uncertain. The germline gives CDR1 MNHEY, CDR2 SVGAGI. The V end was cut by 5 bases, the J end by 4 bases, with 9 bases between. There are 13 residues in the CDR3. As DNA, the CDR3 is TGTGCCAGCAGTCTAAGACAATACAATGAGCAGTTCTTC. Protein product: CASSLRQYNEQFF.

This clonotype appeared a few times. V gene TRBV7-9 combines with J gene TRBJ1-2; 11 positions match TRBD1. Trimming at V came to 8 bases and at J to 6 bases, leaving 5 bases not matched to a gene. Germline CDR1 reads SEHNR; CDR2 reads FQNEAQ (reference sequence). CDR3 length equals 13 residues. The CDR3 DNA reads TGTGCCAGCTGGGGACAGGGGGAAAATGGCTACACCTTC. As protein: CASWGQGENGYTF. Based on the CDR3 plus reference TRBV7-9 and TRBJ1-2, the full variable domain is DTGVSQNPRHKITKRGQNVTFRCDPISEHNRLYWYRQTLGQGPEFLTYFQNEAQLEKSRLLSDRFSAERPKGSFSTLEIQRTEQGDSAMYLCASWGQGENGYTFGSGTRLTVV.

J is TRBJ2-6 and V is TRBV28, with D uncertain. The CDR3 covers 14 residues. Germline CDR1 reads MDHEN; CDR2 reads SYDVKM. Trimming took off 5 bases at V and 6 bases at J, with 11 bases between the two ends. The CDR3 region is CASSPRMEANVLTF. The DNA for the CDR3 is TGTGCCAGCAGTCCCAGGATGGAGGCCAACGTCCTGACTTTC. The full variable domain, with the rest looked up from reference TRBV28 and TRBJ2-6, is DVKVTQSSRYLVKRTGEKVFLECVQDMDHENMFWYRQDPGLGLRLIYFSYDVKMKEKGDIPEGYSVSREKKERFSLILESASTNQTSMYLCASSPRMEANVLTFGAGSRLTVL.

This clonotype has at least ten counts. This chain links TRBV7-9 with TRBJ2-7; no firm D call. V shed 5 bases and J shed 4 bases, with 21 bases lying between them. Looked up from germline, CDR1 is SEHNR and CDR2 is FQNEAQ (reference sequence). The CDR3 runs 16 residues. The DNA for the CDR3 is TGTGCCAGCAGCACCGGCGGAGTACCCGATCAATACGAGCAGTACTTC. This gives the protein CASSTGGVPDQYEQYF.

This rearrangement joins TRBV7-8 to TRBJ2-7, with 8 bases identical to TRBD1. Trimming cost V 1 base and J 0 bases; bases outside gene matches: 11. CDR3 size: 18 residues. Germline V gene sequence: CDR1 SGHVS, CDR2 FQNEAQ. The CDR3 sequence: CASSLGGRTGGDSYEQYF. CDR3 nucleotides: TGTGCCAGCAGCTTAGGGGGGCGAACAGGGGGAGACTCCTACGAGCAGTACTTC.

This clonotype was counted many times. This rearrangement joins TRBV7-2 to TRBJ2-1; 8 bases align to TRBD2. The J segment lost 10 bases and the V segment lost 4 bases, leaving 18 bases of the junction unmatched. The CDR3 has 17 residues. Per germline, CDR1 SGHTA and CDR2 FQGNSA. CDR3 protein: CASSYLFGGGFANEQFF. DNA of the CDR3: TGTGCCAGCAGCTACCTTTTTGGCGGGGGGTTCGCGAACGAGCAGTTCTTC.

The chain recombines TRBV6-2 or TRBV6-3 with TRBJ2-1; 9 nucleotides line up with TRBD1. The length of the CDR3 is 19 residues. V shed 0 bases and J 9 bases; nucleotides not matched to a gene: 18. Germline V gives CDR1 MNHEY, CDR2 SVGEGT. CDR3 residues: CASSYSRSRIEQGAVEQFF. CDR3 nucleotides: TGTGCCAGCAGTTACTCGAGGTCGAGAATTGAACAGGGGGCTGTTGAGCAGTTCTTC.

This clonotype was found a few times. The chain is built from TRBV15 and TRBJ1-5; D is unclear. V was cut by 0 bases and J by 7 bases, with 10 bases left in between. In germline, CDR1 is LNHNV, CDR2 YYDKDF (reference sequence). There are 14 residues in the CDR3. The CDR3 region has the DNA TGTGCCACCAGCAGAGATCGCCATTTCCAGCCCCAGCATTTT. Translating it yields CATSRDRHFQPQHF.